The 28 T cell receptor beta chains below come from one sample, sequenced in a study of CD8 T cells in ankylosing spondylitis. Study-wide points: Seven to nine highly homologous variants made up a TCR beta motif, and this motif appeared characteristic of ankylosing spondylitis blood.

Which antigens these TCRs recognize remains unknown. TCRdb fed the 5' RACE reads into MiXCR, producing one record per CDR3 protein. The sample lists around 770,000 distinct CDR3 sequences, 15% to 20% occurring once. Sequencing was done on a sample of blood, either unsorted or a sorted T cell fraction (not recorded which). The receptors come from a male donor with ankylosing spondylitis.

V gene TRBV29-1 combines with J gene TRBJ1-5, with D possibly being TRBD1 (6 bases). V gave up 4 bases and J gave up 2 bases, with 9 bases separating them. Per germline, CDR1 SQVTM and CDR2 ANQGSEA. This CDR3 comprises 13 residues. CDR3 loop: CSVGAGGNQPQHF. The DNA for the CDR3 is TGCAGCGTTGGGGCAGGGGGCAATCAGCCCCAGCATTTT.

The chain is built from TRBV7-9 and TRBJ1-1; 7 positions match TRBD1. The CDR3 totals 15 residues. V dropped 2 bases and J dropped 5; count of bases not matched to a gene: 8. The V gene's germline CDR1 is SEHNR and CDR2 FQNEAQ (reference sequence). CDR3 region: CASSLNAGGLTEAFF. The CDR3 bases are TGTGCCAGCAGCTTAAACGCAGGGGGGCTTACTGAAGCTTTCTTT.

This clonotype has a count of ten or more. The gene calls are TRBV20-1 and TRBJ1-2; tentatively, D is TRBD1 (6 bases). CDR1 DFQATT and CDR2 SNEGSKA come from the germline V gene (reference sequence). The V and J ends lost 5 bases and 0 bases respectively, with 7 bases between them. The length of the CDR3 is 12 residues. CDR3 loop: CSAGTSNYGYTF. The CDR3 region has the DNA TGCAGTGCTGGGACATCTAACTATGGCTACACCTTC.

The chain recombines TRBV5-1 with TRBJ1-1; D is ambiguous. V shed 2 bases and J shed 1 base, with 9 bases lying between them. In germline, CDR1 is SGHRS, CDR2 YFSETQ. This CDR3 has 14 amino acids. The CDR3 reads CASSFANRNTEAFF. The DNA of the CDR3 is TGCGCCAGCAGCTTCGCCAACAGGAACACTGAAGCTTTCTTT.

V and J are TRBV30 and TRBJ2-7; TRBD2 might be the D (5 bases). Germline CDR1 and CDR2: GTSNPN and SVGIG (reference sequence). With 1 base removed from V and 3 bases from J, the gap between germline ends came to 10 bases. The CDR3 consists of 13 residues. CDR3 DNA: TGTGCCTGGAGTGGCGGGCTCCTCTACGAGCAGTACTTC. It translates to CAWSGGLLYEQYF.

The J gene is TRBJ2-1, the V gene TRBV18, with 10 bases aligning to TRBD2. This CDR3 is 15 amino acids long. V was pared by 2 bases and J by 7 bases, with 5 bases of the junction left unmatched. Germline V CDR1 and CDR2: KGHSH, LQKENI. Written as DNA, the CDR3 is TGTGCCAGCTCACCAGGGACTAGCGTTGGAAATGAGCAGTTCTTC. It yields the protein CASSPGTSVGNEQFF.

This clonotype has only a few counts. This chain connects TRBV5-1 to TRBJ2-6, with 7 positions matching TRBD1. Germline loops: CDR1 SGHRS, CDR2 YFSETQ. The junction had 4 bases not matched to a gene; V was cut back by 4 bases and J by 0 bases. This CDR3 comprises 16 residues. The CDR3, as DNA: TGCGCCAGCAGCCCGGGACAGTACTCTGGGGCCAACGTCCTGACTTTC. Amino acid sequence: CASSPGQYSGANVLTF.

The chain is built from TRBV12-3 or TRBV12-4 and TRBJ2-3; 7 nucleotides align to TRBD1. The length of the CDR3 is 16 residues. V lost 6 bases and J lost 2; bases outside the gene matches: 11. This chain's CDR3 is CASSHDSGQFTDTQYF. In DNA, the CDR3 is TGTGCCAGCAGCCACGACTCGGGACAGTTCACAGATACGCAGTATTTT.

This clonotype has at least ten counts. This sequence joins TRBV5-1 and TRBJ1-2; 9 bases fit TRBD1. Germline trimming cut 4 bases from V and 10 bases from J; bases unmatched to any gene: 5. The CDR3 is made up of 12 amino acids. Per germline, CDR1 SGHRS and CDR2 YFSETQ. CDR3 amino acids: CASSLRDRDYTF. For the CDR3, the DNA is TGCGCCAGCAGCCTCCGGGACAGGGACTACACCTTC.

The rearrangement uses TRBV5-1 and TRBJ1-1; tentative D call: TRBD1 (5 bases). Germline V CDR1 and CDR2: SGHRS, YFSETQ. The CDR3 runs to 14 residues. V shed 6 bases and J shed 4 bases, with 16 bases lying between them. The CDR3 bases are TGCGCCAGCAAACCCCAGGGTTATGGCACTGAAGCTTTCTTT. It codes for CASKPQGYGTEAFF.

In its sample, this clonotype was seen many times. In DNA, the CDR3 is TGCGCCAGCAGCCCGGGGGGGAAGGGGAACACTGAAGCTTTCTTT. Encoded protein: CASSPGGKGNTEAFF. The chain carries TRBV5-1 and TRBJ1-1; D is possibly TRBD1 (5 bases). Germline CDR1 SGHRS, CDR2 YFSETQ. There are 15 residues in the CDR3. The germline V and J ends were trimmed by 4 bases and 1 base, with 14 bases remaining between them.

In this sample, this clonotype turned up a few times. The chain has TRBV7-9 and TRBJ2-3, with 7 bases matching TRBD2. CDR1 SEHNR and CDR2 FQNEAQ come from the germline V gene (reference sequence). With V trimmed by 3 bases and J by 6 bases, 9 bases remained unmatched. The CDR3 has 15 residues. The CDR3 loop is CASSFSSGSTDTQYF. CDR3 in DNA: TGTGCCAGCAGCTTCTCTAGCGGATCCACGGATACGCAGTATTTT. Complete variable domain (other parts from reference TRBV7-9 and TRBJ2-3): DTGVSQNPRHKITKRGQNVTFRCDPISEHNRLYWYRQTLGQGPEFLTYFQNEAQLEKSRLLSDRFSAERPKGSFSTLEIQRTEQGDSAMYLCASSFSSGSTDTQYFGPGTRLTVL.

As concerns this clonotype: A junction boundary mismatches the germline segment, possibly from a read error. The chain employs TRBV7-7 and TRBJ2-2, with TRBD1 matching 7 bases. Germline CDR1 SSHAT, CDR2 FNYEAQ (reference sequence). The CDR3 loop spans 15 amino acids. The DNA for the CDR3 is TGTGCTAGCAGCTTAAAGGGGGCAAGCACCGGGGAGCTGTTTTTT. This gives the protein CASSLKGASTGELFF.

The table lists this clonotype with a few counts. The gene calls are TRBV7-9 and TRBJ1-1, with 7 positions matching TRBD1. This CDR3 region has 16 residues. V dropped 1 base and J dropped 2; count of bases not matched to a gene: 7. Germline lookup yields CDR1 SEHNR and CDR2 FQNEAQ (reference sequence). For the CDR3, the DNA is TGTGCCAGCAGCTTAGAGGGGGCGGTACGTAACACTGAAGCTTTCTTT. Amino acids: CASSLEGAVRNTEAFF.

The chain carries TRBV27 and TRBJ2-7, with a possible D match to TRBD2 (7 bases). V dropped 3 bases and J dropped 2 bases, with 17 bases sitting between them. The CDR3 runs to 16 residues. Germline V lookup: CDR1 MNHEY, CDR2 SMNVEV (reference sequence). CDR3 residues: CASSLNGGASTYEQYF. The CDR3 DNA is TGTGCCAGCAGTTTGAATGGGGGGGCGTCCACCTACGAGCAGTACTTC.

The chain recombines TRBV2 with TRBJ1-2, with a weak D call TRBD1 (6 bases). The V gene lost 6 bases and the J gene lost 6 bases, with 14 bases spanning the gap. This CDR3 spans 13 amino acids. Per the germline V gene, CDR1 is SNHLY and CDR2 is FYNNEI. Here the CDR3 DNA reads TGTGCCAGCAGCGGGGGGCTAGCCGATGGCTACACCTTC. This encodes CASSGGLADGYTF.

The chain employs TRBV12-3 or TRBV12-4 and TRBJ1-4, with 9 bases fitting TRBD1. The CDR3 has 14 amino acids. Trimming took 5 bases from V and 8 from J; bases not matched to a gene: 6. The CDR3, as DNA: TGTGCCAGCAGTCCGGGACAGGGAACGGAAAAACTGTTTTTT. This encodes CASSPGQGTEKLFF.

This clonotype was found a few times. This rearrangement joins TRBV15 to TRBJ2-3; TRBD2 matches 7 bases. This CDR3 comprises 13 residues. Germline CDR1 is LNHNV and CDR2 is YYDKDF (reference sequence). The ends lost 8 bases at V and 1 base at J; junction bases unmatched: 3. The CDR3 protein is CATEAGGTDTQYF. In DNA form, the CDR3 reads TGTGCCACCGAGGCGGGAGGCACAGATACGCAGTATTTT.

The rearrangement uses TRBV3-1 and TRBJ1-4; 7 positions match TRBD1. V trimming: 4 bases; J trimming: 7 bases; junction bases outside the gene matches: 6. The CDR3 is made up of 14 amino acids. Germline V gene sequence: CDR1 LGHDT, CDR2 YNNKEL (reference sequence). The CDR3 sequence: CASSPYDRVEKLFF. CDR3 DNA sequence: TGTGCCAGCAGCCCGTATGACAGGGTTGAAAAACTGTTTTTT.

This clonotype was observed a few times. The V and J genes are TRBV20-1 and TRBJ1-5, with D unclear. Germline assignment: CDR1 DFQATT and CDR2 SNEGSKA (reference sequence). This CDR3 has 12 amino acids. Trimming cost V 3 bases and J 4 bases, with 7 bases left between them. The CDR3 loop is CSASLPNQPQHF. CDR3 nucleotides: TGCAGTGCTAGCTTACCAAATCAGCCCCAGCATTTT.

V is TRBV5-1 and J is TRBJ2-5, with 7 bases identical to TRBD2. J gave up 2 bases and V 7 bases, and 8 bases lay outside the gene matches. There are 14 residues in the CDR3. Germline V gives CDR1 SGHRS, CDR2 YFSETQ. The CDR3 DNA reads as TGCGCCAGCCGCCTACAGCGGGGACAAGAGACCCAGTACTTC. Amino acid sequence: CASRLQRGQETQYF.

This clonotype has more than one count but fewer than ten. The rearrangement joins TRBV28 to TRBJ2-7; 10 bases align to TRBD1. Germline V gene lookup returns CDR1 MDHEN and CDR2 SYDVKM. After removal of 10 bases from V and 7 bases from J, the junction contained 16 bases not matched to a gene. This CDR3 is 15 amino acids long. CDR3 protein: CAIQNDRGLRREQYF. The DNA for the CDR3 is TGTGCCATTCAAAACGACAGGGGGCTCCGTAGGGAGCAGTACTTC.

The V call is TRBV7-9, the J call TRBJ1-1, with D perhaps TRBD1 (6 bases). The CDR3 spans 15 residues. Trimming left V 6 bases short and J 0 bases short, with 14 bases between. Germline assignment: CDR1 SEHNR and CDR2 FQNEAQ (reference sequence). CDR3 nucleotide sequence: TGTGCCAGCAGTCGAGCTCGGGACATGAACACTGAAGCTTTCTTT. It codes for CASSRARDMNTEAFF.

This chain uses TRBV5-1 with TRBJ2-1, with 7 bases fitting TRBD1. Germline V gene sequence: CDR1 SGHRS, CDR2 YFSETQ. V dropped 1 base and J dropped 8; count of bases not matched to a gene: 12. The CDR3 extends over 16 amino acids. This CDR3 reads CASSLIGGYLLDEQFF. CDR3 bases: TGCGCCAGCAGCTTGATAGGGGGCTATTTGCTCGATGAGCAGTTCTTC.

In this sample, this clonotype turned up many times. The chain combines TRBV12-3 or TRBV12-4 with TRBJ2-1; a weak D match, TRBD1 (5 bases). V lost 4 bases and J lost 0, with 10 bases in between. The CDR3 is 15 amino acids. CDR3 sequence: CASSSLDSSYNEQFF. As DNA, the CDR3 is TGTGCCAGCAGTTCCTTAGACAGCTCCTACAATGAGCAGTTCTTC.

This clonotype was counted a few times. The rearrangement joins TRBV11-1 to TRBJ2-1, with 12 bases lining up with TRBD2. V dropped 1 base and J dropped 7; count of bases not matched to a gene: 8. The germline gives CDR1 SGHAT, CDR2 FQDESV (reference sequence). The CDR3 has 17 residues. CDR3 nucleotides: TGTGCCAGCAGCTTAGAACTAGCGGGGGGCATGACTAATGAGCAGTTCTTC. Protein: CASSLELAGGMTNEQFF.

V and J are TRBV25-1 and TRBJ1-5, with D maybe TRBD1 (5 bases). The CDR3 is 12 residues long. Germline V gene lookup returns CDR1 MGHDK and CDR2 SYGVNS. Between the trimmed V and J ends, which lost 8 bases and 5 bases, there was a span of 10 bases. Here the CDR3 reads CASGAGDQPQHF. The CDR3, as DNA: TGTGCCAGCGGGGCCGGGGATCAGCCCCAGCATTTT.

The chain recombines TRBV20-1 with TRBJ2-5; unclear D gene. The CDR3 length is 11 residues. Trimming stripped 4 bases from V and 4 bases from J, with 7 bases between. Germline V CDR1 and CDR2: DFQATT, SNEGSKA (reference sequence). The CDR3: CSAKGIETQYF. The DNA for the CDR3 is TGCAGTGCTAAAGGGATAGAGACCCAGTACTTC.